The clone carrying this TCR beta chain showed up just once. Antigen specificity is unknown. The record originates from a study of post-analysis software for immune sequencing data. Study overall: Courses of disease covered relapsing-remitting, secondary progressive and progressive-relapsing multiple sclerosis. Study results and limitations: Patients had higher frequencies than controls of about 5 TRBV segments, including TRBV5-6, TRBV5-1 and TRBV20-1. Controls significantly exceeded multiple sclerosis patients in normalized Chao1 diversity.

Unique molecular identifiers tagged the TCR beta cDNA libraries. TCRdb reprocessed the PCR reads with MiXCR, giving one entry per CDR3 protein. The sample holds around 710,000 distinct CDR3 sequences, around 46% seen once. Germline CDR1 and CDR2: SGHRS and YFSETQ. The length of the CDR3 is 14 residues. Unmatched junction bases numbered 6, after V lost 5 bases and J lost 5 bases. The source is a girl aged 5 to 17 with multiple sclerosis. The chain recombines TRBV5-1 with TRBJ2-7; TRBD1 aligns across 11 bases. The specimen was blood. This CDR3 reads CASSFGQGANEQYF. DNA for the CDR3: TGCGCCAGCAGTTTCGGACAGGGGGCTAACGAGCAGTACTTC. Full variable domain (missing parts from reference TRBV5-1 and TRBJ2-7): KAGVTQTPRYLIKTRGQQVTLSCSPISGHRSVSWYQQTPGQGLQFLFEYFSETQRNKGNFPGRFSGRQFSNSRSEMNVSTLELGDSALYLCASSFGQGANEQYFGPGTRLTVT.